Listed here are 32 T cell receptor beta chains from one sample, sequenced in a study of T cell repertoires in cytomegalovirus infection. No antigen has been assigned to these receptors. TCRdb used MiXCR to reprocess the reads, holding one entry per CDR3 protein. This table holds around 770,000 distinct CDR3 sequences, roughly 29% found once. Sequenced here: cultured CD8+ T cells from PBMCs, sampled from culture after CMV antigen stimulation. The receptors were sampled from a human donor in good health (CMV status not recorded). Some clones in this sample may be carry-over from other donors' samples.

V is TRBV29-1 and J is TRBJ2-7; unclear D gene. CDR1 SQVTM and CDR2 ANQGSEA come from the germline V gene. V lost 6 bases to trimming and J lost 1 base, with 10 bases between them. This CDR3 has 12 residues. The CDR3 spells CSVETPSYEQYV. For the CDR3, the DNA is TGCAGCGTGGAGACACCTTCCTACGAGCAGTACGTC.

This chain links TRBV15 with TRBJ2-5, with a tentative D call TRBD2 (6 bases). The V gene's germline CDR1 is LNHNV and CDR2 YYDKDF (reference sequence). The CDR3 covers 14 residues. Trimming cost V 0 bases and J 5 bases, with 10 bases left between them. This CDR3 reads CATSRDPGDETQYF. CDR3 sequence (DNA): TGTGCCACCAGCAGAGATCCGGGGGATGAGACCCAGTACTTC.

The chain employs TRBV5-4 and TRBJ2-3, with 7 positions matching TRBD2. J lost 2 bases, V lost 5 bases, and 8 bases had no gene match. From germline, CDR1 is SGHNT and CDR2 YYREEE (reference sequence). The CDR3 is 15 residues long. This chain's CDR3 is CASRFGLGTTDTQYF. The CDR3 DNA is TGTGCCAGCAGGTTCGGACTAGGGACCACAGATACGCAGTATTTT.

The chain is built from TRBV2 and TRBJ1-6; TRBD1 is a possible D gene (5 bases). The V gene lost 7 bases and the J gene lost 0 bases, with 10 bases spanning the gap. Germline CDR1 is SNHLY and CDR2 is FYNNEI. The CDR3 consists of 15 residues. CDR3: CASTRDSSYNSPLHF. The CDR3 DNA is TGTGCCAGCACCCGTGACAGCTCCTATAATTCACCCCTCCACTTT.

The CDR3 region is CASSLVYTPPHEQFF. In DNA, the CDR3 is TGTGCCAGCAGCTTGGTTTACACCCCACCCCATGAGCAGTTCTTC. The gene calls are TRBV7-2 and TRBJ2-1; D remains unclear. Deletions cut 3 bases from V and 8 bases from J, with 17 bases between. The CDR3 has 15 residues. Germline-derived CDR1 and CDR2 are SGHTA and FQGNSA.

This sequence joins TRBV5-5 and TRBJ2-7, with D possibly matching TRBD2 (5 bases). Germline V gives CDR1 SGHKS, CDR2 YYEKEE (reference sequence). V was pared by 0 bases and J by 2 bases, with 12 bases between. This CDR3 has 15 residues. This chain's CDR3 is CASSLAPGETYEQYV. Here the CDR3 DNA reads TGTGCCAGCAGCTTGGCCCCCGGGGAAACCTACGAGCAGTACGTC.

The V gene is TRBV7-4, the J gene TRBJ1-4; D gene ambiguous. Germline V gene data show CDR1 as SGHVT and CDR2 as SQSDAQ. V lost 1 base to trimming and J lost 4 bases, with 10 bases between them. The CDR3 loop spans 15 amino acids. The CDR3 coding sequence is TGTGCCAGCAGCTTAGTCCGGACCAATAATGAAAAACTGTTTTTT. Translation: CASSLVRTNNEKLFF.

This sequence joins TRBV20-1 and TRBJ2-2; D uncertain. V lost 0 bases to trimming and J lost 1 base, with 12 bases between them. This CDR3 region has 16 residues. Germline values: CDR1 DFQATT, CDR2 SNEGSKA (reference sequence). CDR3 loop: CSARDQVLLNTGELFF. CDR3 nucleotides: TGCAGTGCTAGAGATCAGGTCCTCCTGAACACCGGGGAGCTGTTTTTT.

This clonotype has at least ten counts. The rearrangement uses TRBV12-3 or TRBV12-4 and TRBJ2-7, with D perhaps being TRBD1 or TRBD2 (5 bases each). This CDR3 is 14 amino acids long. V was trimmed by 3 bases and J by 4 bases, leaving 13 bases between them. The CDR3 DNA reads TGTGCCAGCAGTTTCATGGGACCCTTGTACGAGCAGTACTTC. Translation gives CASSFMGPLYEQYF.

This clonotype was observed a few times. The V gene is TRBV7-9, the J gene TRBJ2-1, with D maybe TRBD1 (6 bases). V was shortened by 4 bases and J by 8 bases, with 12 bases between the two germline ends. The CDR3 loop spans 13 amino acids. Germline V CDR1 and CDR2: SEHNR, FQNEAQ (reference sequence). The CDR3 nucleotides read TGTGCCAGCAGCTCGGCAGGGGTGGATGAGCAGTTCTTC. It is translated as CASSSAGVDEQFF.

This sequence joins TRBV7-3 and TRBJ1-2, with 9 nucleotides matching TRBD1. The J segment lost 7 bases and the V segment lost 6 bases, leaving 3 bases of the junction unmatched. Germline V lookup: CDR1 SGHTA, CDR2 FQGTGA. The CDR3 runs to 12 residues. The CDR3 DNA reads TGTGCCAGCAGTCGGGACAGGGCTGGCTACACCTTC. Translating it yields CASSRDRAGYTF.

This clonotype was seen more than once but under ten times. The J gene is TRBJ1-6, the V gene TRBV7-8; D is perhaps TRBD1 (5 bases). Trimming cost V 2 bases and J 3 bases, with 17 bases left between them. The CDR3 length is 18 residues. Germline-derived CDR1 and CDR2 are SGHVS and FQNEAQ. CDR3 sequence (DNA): TGTGCCAGCAGCTTAACAGACAGCGGAGGGTTCTATAATTCACCCCTCCACTTT. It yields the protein CASSLTDSGGFYNSPLHF.

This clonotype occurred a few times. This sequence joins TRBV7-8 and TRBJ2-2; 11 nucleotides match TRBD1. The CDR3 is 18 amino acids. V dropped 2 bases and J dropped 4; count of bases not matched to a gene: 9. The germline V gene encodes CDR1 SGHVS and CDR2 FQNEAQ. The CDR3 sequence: CASSLSPGTGGFTGELFF. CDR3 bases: TGTGCCAGCAGCTTATCTCCCGGGACAGGGGGTTTCACCGGGGAGCTGTTTTTT.

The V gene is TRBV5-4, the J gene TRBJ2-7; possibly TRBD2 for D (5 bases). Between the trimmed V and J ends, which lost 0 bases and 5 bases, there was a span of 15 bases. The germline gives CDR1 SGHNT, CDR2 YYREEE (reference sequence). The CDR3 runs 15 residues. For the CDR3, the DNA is TGTGCCAGCAGCTTGGGCAAGGGAGAAGAGGACGAGCAGTACTTC. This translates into CASSLGKGEEDEQYF.

The CDR3 here is CSASDRVGEQYF. The CDR3 nucleotides are TGCAGTGCTAGCGACAGGGTAGGCGAGCAGTACTTC. The chain has TRBV20-1 and TRBJ2-7; 7 nucleotides match TRBD1. Germline CDR1 reads DFQATT; CDR2 reads SNEGSKA (reference sequence). The ends lost 3 bases at V and 6 bases at J; junction bases unmatched: 5. The length of the CDR3 is 12 residues.

CDR3 DNA: TGTGCCATCCTCCGGGACAGGGGTTCGTGGCGCTATGGCTACACCTTC. This sequence encodes CAILRDRGSWRYGYTF. This sequence joins TRBV28 and TRBJ1-2, with 10 bases identical to TRBD1. The CDR3 extends over 16 amino acids. V shed 10 bases and J 4 bases; nucleotides not matched to a gene: 15. Germline V gene sequence: CDR1 MDHEN, CDR2 SYDVKM.

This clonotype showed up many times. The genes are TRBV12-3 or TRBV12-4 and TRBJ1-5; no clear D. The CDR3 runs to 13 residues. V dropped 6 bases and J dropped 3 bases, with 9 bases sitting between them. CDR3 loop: CASSLHPNQPQHF. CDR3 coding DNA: TGTGCCAGCAGCCTCCACCCCAATCAGCCCCAGCATTTT.

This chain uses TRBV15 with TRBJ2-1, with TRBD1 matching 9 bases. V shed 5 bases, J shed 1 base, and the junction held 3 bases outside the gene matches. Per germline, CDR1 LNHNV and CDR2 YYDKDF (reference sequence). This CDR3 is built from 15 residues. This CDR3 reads CATSGTGSSYNEQFF. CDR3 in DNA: TGTGCCACCAGCGGGACAGGGTCGTCCTACAATGAGCAGTTCTTC.

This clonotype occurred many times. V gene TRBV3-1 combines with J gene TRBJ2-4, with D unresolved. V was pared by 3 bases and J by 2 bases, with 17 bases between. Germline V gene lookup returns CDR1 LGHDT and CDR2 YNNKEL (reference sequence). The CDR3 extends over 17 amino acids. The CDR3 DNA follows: TGTGCCAGCAGCCATCTTAAGGGAAGTAGGACCAAAAACATTCAGTACTTC. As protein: CASSHLKGSRTKNIQYF. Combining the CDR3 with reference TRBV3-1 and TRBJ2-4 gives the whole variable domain DTAVSQTPKYLVTQMGNDKSIKCEQNLGHDTMYWYKQDSKKFLKIMFSYNNKELIINETVPNRFSPKSPDKAHLNLHINSLELGDSAVYFCASSHLKGSRTKNIQYFGAGTRLSVL.

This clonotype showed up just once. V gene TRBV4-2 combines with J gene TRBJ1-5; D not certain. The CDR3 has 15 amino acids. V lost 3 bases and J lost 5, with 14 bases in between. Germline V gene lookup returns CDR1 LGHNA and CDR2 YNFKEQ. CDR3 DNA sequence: TGTGCCAGCAGCCACCTACACCGGGATGATCAGCCCCAGCATTTT. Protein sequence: CASSHLHRDDQPQHF.

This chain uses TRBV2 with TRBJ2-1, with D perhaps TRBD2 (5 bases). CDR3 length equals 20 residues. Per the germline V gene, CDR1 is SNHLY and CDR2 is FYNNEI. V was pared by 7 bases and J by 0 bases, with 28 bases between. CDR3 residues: CASNVIWTPGSGSSYNEQFF. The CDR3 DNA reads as TGTGCCAGCAACGTAATCTGGACTCCGGGGTCTGGGAGCTCCTACAATGAGCAGTTCTTC.

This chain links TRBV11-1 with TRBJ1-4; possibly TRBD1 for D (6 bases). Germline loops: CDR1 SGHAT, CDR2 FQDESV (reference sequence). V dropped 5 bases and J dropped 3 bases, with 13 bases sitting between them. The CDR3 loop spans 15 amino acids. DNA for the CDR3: TGTGCCAGCAGCGCCTCAGGGGACGCTAATGAAAAACTGTTTTTT. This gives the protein CASSASGDANEKLFF.

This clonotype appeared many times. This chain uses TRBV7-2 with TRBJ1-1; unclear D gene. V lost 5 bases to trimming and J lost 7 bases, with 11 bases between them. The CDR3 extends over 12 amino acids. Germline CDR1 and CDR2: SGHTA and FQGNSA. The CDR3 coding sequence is TGTGCCAGCAGCCCACCGCGACGTGAAGCTTTCTTT. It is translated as CASSPPRREAFF. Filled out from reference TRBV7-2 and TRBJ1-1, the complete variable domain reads GAGVSQSPSNKVTEKGKDVELRCDPISGHTALYWYRQSLGQGLEFLIYFQGNSAPDKSGLPSDRFSAERTGGSVSTLTIQRTQQEDSAVYLCASSPPRREAFFGQGTRLTVV.

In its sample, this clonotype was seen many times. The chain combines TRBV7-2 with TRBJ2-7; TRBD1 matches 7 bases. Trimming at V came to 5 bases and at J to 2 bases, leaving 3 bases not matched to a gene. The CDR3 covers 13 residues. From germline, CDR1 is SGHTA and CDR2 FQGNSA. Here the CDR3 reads CASSIGTAYEQYV. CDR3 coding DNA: TGTGCCAGCAGCATCGGGACAGCCTACGAGCAGTACGTC.

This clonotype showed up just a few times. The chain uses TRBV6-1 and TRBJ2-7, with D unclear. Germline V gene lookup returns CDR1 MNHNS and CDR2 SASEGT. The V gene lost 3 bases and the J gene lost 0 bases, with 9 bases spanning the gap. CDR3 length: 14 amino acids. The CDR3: CASSDPDGSYEQYF. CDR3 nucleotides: TGTGCCAGCAGTGACCCGGACGGCTCCTACGAGCAGTACTTC.

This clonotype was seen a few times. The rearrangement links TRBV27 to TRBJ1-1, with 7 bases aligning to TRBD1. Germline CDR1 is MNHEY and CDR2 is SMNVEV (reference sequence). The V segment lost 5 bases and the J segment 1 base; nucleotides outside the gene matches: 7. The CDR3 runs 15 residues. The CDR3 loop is CASSITGAPNTEAFF. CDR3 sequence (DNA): TGTGCCAGCAGTATAACAGGGGCCCCGAACACTGAAGCTTTCTTT.

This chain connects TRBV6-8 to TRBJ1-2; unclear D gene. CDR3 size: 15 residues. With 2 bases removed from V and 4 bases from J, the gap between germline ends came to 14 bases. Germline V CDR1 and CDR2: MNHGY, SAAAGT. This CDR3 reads CASSYEPGVGYGYTF. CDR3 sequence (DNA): TGTGCCAGCAGTTACGAACCTGGGGTAGGCTATGGCTACACCTTC.

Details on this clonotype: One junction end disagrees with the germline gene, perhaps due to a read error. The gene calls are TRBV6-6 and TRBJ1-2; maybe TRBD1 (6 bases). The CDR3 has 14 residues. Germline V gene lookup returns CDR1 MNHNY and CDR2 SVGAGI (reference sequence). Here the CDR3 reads CASSADRGYYGYTF. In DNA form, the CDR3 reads TGTGCCAGCAGTGCGGACAGAGGGTACTATGGCTATACTTTC.

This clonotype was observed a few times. The CDR3: CASSLSGQGYNEQFF. The CDR3 nucleotides read TGTGCCAGCAGTTTATCGGGACAGGGCTACAATGAGCAGTTCTTC. The chain combines TRBV12-3 or TRBV12-4 with TRBJ2-1; 9 bases are a match to TRBD1. Trimming removed 2 bases from V and 3 bases from J; junction bases left unmatched: 2. The CDR3 totals 15 residues.

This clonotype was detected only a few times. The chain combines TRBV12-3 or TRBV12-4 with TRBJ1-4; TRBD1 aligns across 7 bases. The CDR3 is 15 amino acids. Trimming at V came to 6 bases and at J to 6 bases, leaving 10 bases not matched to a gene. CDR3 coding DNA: TGTGCCAGCAGAGGGGTCAGGGGGTTGGATGAAAAACTGTTTTTT. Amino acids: CASRGVRGLDEKLFF.

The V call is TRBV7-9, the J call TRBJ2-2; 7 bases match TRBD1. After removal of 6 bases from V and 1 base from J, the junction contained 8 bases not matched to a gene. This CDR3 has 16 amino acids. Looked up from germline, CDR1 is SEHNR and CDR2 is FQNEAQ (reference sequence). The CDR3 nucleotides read TGTGCCAGCAGTTGGCCCCGGACAGGGAACACCGGGGAGCTGTTTTTT. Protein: CASSWPRTGNTGELFF.

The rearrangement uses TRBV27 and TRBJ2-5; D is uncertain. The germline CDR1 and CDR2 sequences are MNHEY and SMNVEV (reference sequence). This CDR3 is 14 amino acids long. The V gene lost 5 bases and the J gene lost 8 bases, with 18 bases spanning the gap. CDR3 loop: CASSTYNRVDTQYF. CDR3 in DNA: TGTGCCAGCAGTACCTACAATCGGGTCGATACCCAGTACTTC.